This T cell receptor beta chain emerged from a study of blood T cell repertoires in COVID-19. The CDR3 has 14 residues. Germline lookup yields CDR1 MNHNY and CDR2 SVGAGI (reference sequence). Trimming removed 6 bases from V and 0 bases from J, with 12 bases in between. Methods used by the authors: Scientists estimated how many nucleated cells there were by amplifying reference gene primers. The data were produced by immunoSEQ multiplex PCR, yet TCRdb's version contains in-frame clones alone and is incomplete. The D gene and trimming were derived from the DNA, and the V and J assignments and clone size from that table. The sample contains 240,000 or so clones, roughly 86% of which appear only once. Participant-reported clinical history was the basis for cohort assignment.

Sequencing was performed on PBMCs or T cells enriched from blood (not recorded which). The receptor comes from a woman aged 50 to 60 who had recovered from COVID-19. The genes are TRBV6-6 and TRBJ2-7, with D possibly being TRBD2 (7 bases). In DNA, the CDR3 is TGTGCCAGCAGGGGGAGGGACAACTCCTACGAGCAGTACTTC. Amino acids: CASRGRDNSYEQYF.